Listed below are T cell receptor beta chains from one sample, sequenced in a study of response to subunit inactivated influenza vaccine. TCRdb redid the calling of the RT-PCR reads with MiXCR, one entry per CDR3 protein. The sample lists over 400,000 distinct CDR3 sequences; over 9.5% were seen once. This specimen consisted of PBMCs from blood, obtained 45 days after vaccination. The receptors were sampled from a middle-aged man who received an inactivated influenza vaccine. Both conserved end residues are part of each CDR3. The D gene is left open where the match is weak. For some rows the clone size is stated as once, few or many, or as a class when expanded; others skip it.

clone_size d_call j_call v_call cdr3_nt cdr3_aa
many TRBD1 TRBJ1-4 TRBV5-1 TGCGCCAGCAGAACTTGGACAGGAGCTAATGAAAAACTGTTTTTT CASRTWTGANEKLFF
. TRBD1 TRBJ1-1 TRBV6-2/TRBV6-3 TGTGCCAGCAGTTACACCGGGACAGGGGTCACTGAAGCTTTCTTT CASSYTGTGVTEAFF
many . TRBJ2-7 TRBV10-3 TGTGCCATCAGCCCCGGGACGGTCTCCTACGAGCAGTACTTC CAISPGTVSYEQYF
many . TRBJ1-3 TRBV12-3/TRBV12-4 TGTGCCAGCAGCCATTCGACGGACTCTGGAAACACCATATATTTT CASSHSTDSGNTIYF
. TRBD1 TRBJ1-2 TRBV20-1 TGCAGTGCTAGTACAGGGGGCATATATGGCTACACCTTC CSASTGGIYGYTF
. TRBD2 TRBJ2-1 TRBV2 TGTGCCAGCATGTGGACTAGCGGGATAAACAATGAGCAGTTCTTC CASMWTSGINNEQFF
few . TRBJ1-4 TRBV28 TGTGCCAGCAGTTTGGGGGTCGCACAAGATGAAAAACTGTTTTTT CASSLGVAQDEKLFF
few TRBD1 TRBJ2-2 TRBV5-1 TGCGCCAGCAGCATCGGGACAGGACCCGGGGAGCTGTTTTTT CASSIGTGPGELFF
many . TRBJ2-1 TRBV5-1 TGCGCCAGCAGCCATCCCTCGACCTGCGAGTCCCTGTTTCGAAATGAGCAGTTCTTC CASSHPSTCESLFRNEQFF
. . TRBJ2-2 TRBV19 TGTGCCAGCCGAGGCGGCGGGGCTAACACCGGGGAGCTGTTTTTT CASRGGGANTGELFF